These 10 T cell receptor beta chains share one sample of origin, sequenced in a study of PD-1 blockade in classical Hodgkin lymphoma. Clones were sequenced by immunoSEQ multiplex PCR, and TCRdb holds only the in-frame ones, with some missing. The table shows 70,000 or so clones, with 71% occurring only once. Relapses following autologous stem cell transplantation were seen in all patients, with brentuximab vedotin exposure varying. The starting material was peripheral blood mononuclear cells (PBMCs), obtained before the second cycle of nivolumab. Receptor source: a human donor with classical Hodgkin lymphoma.

The chain carries TRBV13 and TRBJ2-6; 9 nucleotides agree with TRBD1. The CDR3 extends over 18 amino acids. The junction had 11 bases not matched to a gene; V was cut back by 4 bases and J by 4 bases. CDR1 PRHDT and CDR2 FYEKMQ come from the germline V gene (reference sequence). The CDR3 region has the DNA TGTGCCAGCAGCTGGGCAACAGGGGGCGCATCGGGGGCCAACGTCCTGACTTTC. Translating gives CASSWATGGASGANVLTF. Full variable domain (rest looked up from reference TRBV13 and TRBJ2-6): AAGVIQSPRHLIKEKRETATLKCYPIPRHDTVYWYQQGPGQDPQFLISFYEKMQSDKGSIPDRFSAQQFSDYHSELNMSSLELGDSALYFCASSWATGGASGANVLTFGAGSRLTVL.

This clone was counted between two and nine times. The J gene is TRBJ2-1, the V gene TRBV6-5; maybe TRBD2 (6 bases). Trimming shortened V by 0 bases and J by 5 bases, and 8 bases separated the two germline ends. The CDR3 is made up of 14 amino acids. Germline V gene sequence: CDR1 MNHEY, CDR2 SVGAGI. The CDR3 protein is CASSYSSGHNEQFF. DNA of the CDR3: TGTGCCAGCAGTTACTCGAGCGGGCACAATGAGCAGTTCTTC.

This clone was picked up one time. With only one base between it and a far larger clone, this is likely a read error. This chain joins TRBV5-1 and TRBJ2-7; no definite D call. The CDR3 has 12 residues. V lost 2 bases and J lost 6, with 9 bases in between. From germline, CDR1 is SGHRS and CDR2 YFSETQ. In DNA, the CDR3 is TGCGCCAGCAGCTTAACTGTGTCCGAGCAGTACTTC. Its translation is CASSLTVSEQYF. Full variable domain (rest looked up from reference TRBV5-1 and TRBJ2-7): KAGVTQTPRYLIKTRGQQVTLSCSPISGHRSVSWYQQTPGQGLQFLFEYFSETQRNKGNFPGRFSGRQFSNSRSEMNVSTLELGDSALYLCASSLTVSEQYFGPGTRLTVT.

Comment on this clone: Different DNA sequences within this sample yield the same CDR3. V is TRBV29-1 and J is TRBJ2-3; TRBD1 is a possible D gene (5 bases). The V and J ends lost 4 bases and 3 bases respectively, with 14 bases between them. Germline assignment: CDR1 SQVTM and CDR2 ANQGSEA. The CDR3 contains 14 residues. The CDR3 bases are TGCAGCGTTGGGGCAGGGCTGGGGACAGATACGCAGTATTTT. Its protein is CSVGAGLGTDTQYF.

The chain combines TRBV9 with TRBJ2-1; 8 positions match TRBD1. Germline loops: CDR1 SGDLS, CDR2 YYNGEE. J gave up 6 bases and V 0 bases, and 5 bases lay outside the gene matches. CDR3 length: 15 amino acids. The CDR3 bases are TGTGCCAGCAGCGTAGGGACAGGGTTTGGCAATGAGCAGTTCTTC. Translation: CASSVGTGFGNEQFF.

This clone was detected a few times. Additional DNA sequences in this sample encode the identical CDR3. This rearrangement joins TRBV9 to TRBJ2-5; tentatively, D is TRBD2 (6 bases). Trimming removed 0 bases from V and 5 bases from J, with 11 bases in between. In germline, CDR1 is SGDLS, CDR2 YYNGEE. The CDR3 runs 14 residues. The CDR3 loop is CASSVAGVGETQYF. Here the CDR3 DNA reads TGTGCCAGCAGCGTAGCGGGAGTGGGGGAGACCCAGTACTTC.

The chain joins TRBV7-9 to TRBJ1-4; D unresolved. V lost 0 bases to trimming and J lost 5 bases, with 10 bases between them. In germline, CDR1 is SEHNR, CDR2 FQNEAQ (reference sequence). The CDR3 totals 15 residues. CDR3 nucleotide sequence: TGTGCCAGCAGCTTAGCTGAGACCAAAAATGAAAAACTGTTTTTT. Its translation: CASSLAETKNEKLFF.

The chain links TRBV6-5 to TRBJ1-2; D unresolved. Germline CDR1 MNHEY, CDR2 SVGAGI. V was shortened by 0 bases and J by 8 bases, with 16 bases between the two germline ends. The CDR3 consists of 15 residues. The chain's CDR3 is CASSYSATTQSGYTF. The CDR3, as DNA: TGTGCCAGCAGTTACTCAGCCACAACTCAAAGCGGCTACACCTTC.

The chain recombines TRBV5-5 with TRBJ1-1, with D uncertain. The CDR3 consists of 14 residues. Germline V gene lookup returns CDR1 SGHKS and CDR2 YYEKEE (reference sequence). Deletions cut 4 bases from V and 5 bases from J, with 15 bases between. The CDR3 DNA reads TGTGCCAGCAGCCCCGATGGGTGGGAGACTGAAGCTTTCTTT. Translation gives CASSPDGWETEAFF. The full variable domain, completed using reference TRBV5-5 and TRBJ1-1, is DAGVTQSPTHLIKTRGQQVTLRCSPISGHKSVSWYQQVLGQGPQFIFQYYEKEERGRGNFPDRFSARQFPNYSSELNVNALLLGDSALYLCASSPDGWETEAFFGQGTRLTVV.

V is TRBV11-3 and J is TRBJ2-1; D unresolved. Germline lookup yields CDR1 SGHNT and CDR2 YENEEA. This CDR3 spans 16 amino acids. Trimming took off 5 bases at V and 4 bases at J, with 18 bases between the two ends. CDR3 protein: CASSGDRGVAYNEQFF. The CDR3 bases are TGTGCCAGCAGCGGCGACCGTGGGGTCGCGTACAATGAGCAGTTCTTC.